These 4 T cell receptor beta chains share one sample of origin, sequenced in a study of CD4 T cell repertoires in COVID-19. These memory T cells were uncultured and sequenced directly after ex vivo isolation. Here immunoSEQ multiplex PCR was the method, and the copy in TCRdb shows in-frame clones only, minus some. The repertoire includes 23,000 or so clones, more than 75% of them detected once, and roughly 0.59% sits in the top ten. The source material was central memory CD4+ T cells from blood, sampled before the COVID-19 pandemic. Receptors originate from a human donor who had COVID-19.

The CDR3 spells CASSVTSPDTQYF. The CDR3 coding sequence is TGCGCCAGCAGCGTCACTAGCCCAGATACGCAGTATTTT. The rearrangement uses TRBV5-1 and TRBJ2-3; D might be TRBD2 (6 bases). CDR1 is SGHRS and CDR2 is YFSETQ in the germline V gene. V shed 4 bases and J shed 4 bases, with 10 bases lying between them. The CDR3 totals 13 residues. Full variable domain (missing parts from reference TRBV5-1 and TRBJ2-3): KAGVTQTPRYLIKTRGQQVTLSCSPISGHRSVSWYQQTPGQGLQFLFEYFSETQRNKGNFPGRFSGRQFSNSRSEMNVSTLELGDSALYLCASSVTSPDTQYFGPGTRLTVL.

V gene TRBV6-5 combines with J gene TRBJ1-4; TRBD1 is a possible D gene (6 bases). The germline CDR1 and CDR2 sequences are MNHEY and SVGAGI. V was trimmed by 7 bases and J by 8 bases, leaving 11 bases between them. There are 12 residues in the CDR3. The CDR3 sequence: CASKQGREKLFF. CDR3 coding DNA: TGTGCCAGCAAACAGGGTAGAGAAAAACTGTTTTTT.

The rearrangement joins TRBV7-2 to TRBJ1-4; the match to TRBD1 covers 7 bases. Germline V gene sequence: CDR1 SGHTA, CDR2 FQGNSA. There are 14 residues in the CDR3. The V gene end was trimmed by 7 bases and the J gene end by 8 bases; junction bases not matched to a gene: 10. The DNA for the CDR3 is TGTGCCAGCACCCCTCGGACAGGCATGGAAAAACTGTTTTTT. Protein sequence: CASTPRTGMEKLFF.

V gene TRBV28 combines with J gene TRBJ2-1, with D hard to call. The germline CDR1 and CDR2 sequences are MDHEN and SYDVKM. Trimming cost V 5 bases and J 5 bases, with 10 bases left between them. The CDR3 contains 13 residues. The CDR3 reads CASSQAPDNEQFF. CDR3 sequence (DNA): TGTGCCAGCAGTCAAGCGCCAGACAATGAGCAGTTCTTC.